The source of this T cell receptor (beta chain) is a study of T cell responses to AZD1222 COVID-19 vaccine. Whole-study context: Second doses were pooled across both intervals (about 4 or about 12 weeks). Whole-study findings and limits: Donors were chiefly white British, with a greater number of females, and clonal diversity was perhaps underestimated. Close to half of all spike-specific TCRs reportedly target regions of the variants that are unmutated.

Repertoires were generated with immunoSEQ multiplex PCR, while TCRdb's copy carries only in-frame clones and drops some. The table lists approximately 180,000 clones, 85% to 95% of them singletons. Points on this clone: Its target is unknown.

This sample comprised peripheral blood, obtained on day 0 of AZD1222 vaccination. The source of this sequence is an adult in good health.

The CDR3: CASSDRQLTNEKLFF. The CDR3 DNA is TGTGCCAGCAGTGACCGACAATTAACTAATGAAAAACTGTTTTTT. The chain joins TRBV28 to TRBJ1-4; D unclear. This CDR3 comprises 15 residues. V was clipped by 5 bases and J by 1 base, with 11 bases between them. The germline CDR1 and CDR2 sequences are MDHEN and SYDVKM.